Included here is one T cell receptor beta chain sequence, with context. Its antigen is unknown. The PCR made use of 60 Vbeta and 13 Jbeta primers. The repertoire was sequenced with immunoSEQ multiplex PCR; TCRdb's copy has only in-frame clones and lacks some. Of under 200,000 clones in the sample, about 77% were seen once. The data originate from a study of cytomegalovirus exposure and HLA in healthy donors. General study points: In a later analysis, at a false discovery rate of 0.05, approximately 16,000 TCR beta sequences matched HLA alleles. It was likely that a cluster of highly shared sequence variants was a sequencing artifact.

The CDR3 loop spans 14 amino acids. CDR1 is MDHEN, CDR2 SYDVKM, per germline. V was trimmed by 3 bases and J by 7 bases, leaving 12 bases between them. The sample taken for sequencing was PBMCs. The V gene is TRBV28, the J gene TRBJ1-4, with D hard to call. The clonotype comes from a man in his thirties or forties in good health and CMV-seronegative. CDR3 region: CASSFSGFSEKLFF. CDR3 DNA sequence: TGTGCCAGCAGTTTTTCGGGGTTCTCTGAAAAACTGTTTTTT. Variable domain in full (rest from reference TRBV28 and TRBJ1-4): DVKVTQSSRYLVKRTGEKVFLECVQDMDHENMFWYRQDPGLGLRLIYFSYDVKMKEKGDIPEGYSVSREKKERFSLILESASTNQTSMYLCASSFSGFSEKLFFGSGTQLSVL.